The clone carrying this TCR beta chain has a count of ten or more. Its antigen is unknown. RNA transcripts were the template for amplifying TCR beta CDR3 regions. Using the HTBI primer set, a first-round RT-PCR was run on the TCR CDR3. One entry per CDR3 protein results from TCRdb running MiXCR on the multiplex PCR reads. The sample yields under 400,000 distinct CDR3 sequences, about 14% seen once. V was trimmed by 1 base and J by 10 bases, leaving 7 bases between them. Germline assignment: CDR1 SNHLY and CDR2 FYNNEI. The CDR3 runs 12 residues. The sample originates from a study of T cells in Graves' hyperthyroidism and ophthalmopathy. Across the whole study: Peripheral blood was drawn at first diagnosis, prior to all treatment. Study-wide findings and caveats: Ophthalmopathy and stable hyperthyroidism were separated by a 13 V-J model. Within blood appeared most thyroid clonotypes that had expanded above 0.001.

Sequences were obtained from blood. The sequence was collected from a woman in her sixties or seventies with Graves' hyperthyroidism. The chain joins TRBV2 to TRBJ1-4; D gene ambiguous. CDR3 nucleotides: TGTGCCAGCAGTGAAGACACGGGAAAACTGTTTTTT. Translated: CASSEDTGKLFF.